Listed below are T cell receptor beta chains from one sample, sequenced in a study of cytotoxic CD8 clonotypes in ibrutinib-treated CLL. Profiled with immunoSEQ multiplex PCR; TCRdb holds only in-frame clones, not every one. Counted here are some 140,000 clones, about 91% occurring once; the ten biggest clones make up 10% to 13%. The sequencing here drew on PBMCs, taken after 12 months of ibrutinib treatment. The source of these receptors is a human donor with chronic lymphocytic leukemia. CDR3s include the opening cysteine and the closing phenylalanine or tryptophan. A D gene is named only where the DNA matches it firmly. Not every row has a clone size; where given, it reads once, few, many or a size class.

j_gene	v_gene	d_gene	abundance	CDR3nt	CDR3aa
TRBJ1-1	TRBV5-1	-	-	TGCGCCAGCAGCCCCGGTTCCGAGAACACTGAAGCTTTCTTT	CASSPGSENTEAFF
TRBJ2-2	TRBV30	TRBD2	-	TGTGCCTGGAGTGTACGGGCGGCAAGACTAGCGGGATCAAAGGGGGAGCTGTTTTTT	CAWSVRAARLAGSKGELFF
TRBJ1-1	TRBV27	-	-	TGTGCCAGCAGTTCTCCCGGGAAAGGAGAAGCTTTCTTT	CASSSPGKGEAFF
TRBJ2-5	TRBV7-9	-	-	TGTGCCAGCAGCCCAACTTATTCATCTGGACAAGAGACCCAGTACTTC	CASSPTYSSGQETQYF
TRBJ2-7	TRBV19	TRBD1	-	TGTGCCAGTAGTCCTGACCGGGACAGGGTATCTTACGAGCAGTACTTC	CASSPDRDRVSYEQYF
TRBJ2-7	TRBV4-3	TRBD2	-	TGCGCCAGCAGCCCAACTAGCGGGACAACCTACGAGCAGTACTTC	CASSPTSGTTYEQYF
TRBJ2-1	TRBV7-7	-	-	TGTGCCATCGGAAAGGAGACCAATGAGCAGTTCTTC	CAIGKETNEQFF
TRBJ2-6	TRBV5-1	TRBD1	-	TGCGCCAGCAGCTCCGACAGGGGGGAAAGCTCTGGGGCCAACGTCCTGACTTTC	CASSSDRGESSGANVLTF
TRBJ1-5	TRBV18	-	-	TGTGCCAGCTCACCGGACAGTGATCAGCCCCAGCATTTT	CASSPDSDQPQHF
TRBJ2-1	TRBV29-1	-	-	TGCAGCGGGGGTCCGACTGAGGCGGGTAAAAGGGCTAATGAGCAGTTCTTC	CSGGPTEAGKRANEQFF
TRBJ2-1	TRBV27	TRBD2	-	TGTGCCAGCAGCATAACTAGCGGGAGACCTTCATACAATGAGCAGTTCTTC	CASSITSGRPSYNEQFF
TRBJ1-1	TRBV2	-	-	TGTGCCAGCAGTGTTGAGGGTATCACTGAAGCTTTCTTT	CASSVEGITEAFF
TRBJ1-5	TRBV19	TRBD1	-	TGTGCCAGTAGCCCATACAGGAGACAGGGGGATAGCAATCAGCCCCAGCATTTT	CASSPYRRQGDSNQPQHF
TRBJ1-1	TRBV2	-	-	TGTGCCAGCAAGGGACTTACAGCCAGTATTGAAGCTTTCTTT	CASKGLTASIEAFF
TRBJ2-7	TRBV18	-	-	TGTGCCAGCTCACCATCGACAGAACGCTACGAGCAGTACTTC	CASSPSTERYEQYF
TRBJ2-1	TRBV20-1	-	few	TGCAGTGCTAGTTGGCTCGATGAGCAGTTCTTC	CSASWLDEQFF
TRBJ2-5	TRBV27	TRBD2	-	TGTGCCAGCAGTATAGGACTAGCGGGAGGGCCCCAGTACTTC	CASSIGLAGGPQYF
TRBJ2-1	TRBV6-5	TRBD2	-	TGTGCCAGCAGTCCCGGGACTAGCGGGAGTATTGAGCAGTTCTTC	CASSPGTSGSIEQFF
TRBJ2-5	TRBV9	TRBD2	-	TGTGCCAGCAGCGTAGGGGTGGGAGGGACTGGTGAGACCCAGTACTTC	CASSVGVGGTGETQYF
TRBJ2-1	TRBV28	-	-	TGTGCCAGCAGTTTACGAAACCCTGGACAGTTCTTC	CASSLRNPGQFF
TRBJ2-5	TRBV18	-	-	TGTGCCAGCTCACCGAACCCCCCAACAGGGAGTGGTGAGACCCAGTACTTC	CASSPNPPTGSGETQYF
TRBJ2-7	TRBV2	-	-	TGTGCCAGCACAAGTAATACCTACGAGCAGTACTTC	CASTSNTYEQYF
TRBJ1-4	TRBV25-1	-	once	TGTGCCAGCAGTGAATACCCCCCGACGGGAGGTCGTGAAAAACTGTTTTTT	CASSEYPPTGGREKLFF
TRBJ2-1	TRBV5-1	-	-	TGCGCCAGCAGCGTCAATGAGCAGTTCTTC	CASSVNEQFF
TRBJ2-7	TRBV28	-	once	TGTGCCAGCAGTTTAATGACCAACATTGAGCAGTACTTC	CASSLMTNIEQYF
TRBJ1-4	TRBV5-1	-	-	TGCGCCAGCAGCTTGACCGGGAGGGGAGCTAATGAAAAACTGTTTTTT	CASSLTGRGANEKLFF
TRBJ2-2	TRBV6-5	-	few	TGTGCCAGCGGACCACTTCTTAACACCGGGGAGCTGTTTTTT	CASGPLLNTGELFF
TRBJ2-2	TRBV19	TRBD1	-	TGTGCCAGTAGTATCACCCCGGGACAGGGGAGGGCGAACACCGGGGAGCTGTTTTTT	CASSITPGQGRANTGELFF
TRBJ1-5	TRBV27	-	few	TGTGCCAGCAGTTTATCAGTCGGTGGGATACAGCCCCAGCATTTT	CASSLSVGGIQPQHF
TRBJ1-1	TRBV10-1	-	-	TGCGCCAGCAGTGATTCATCCGGGGGGGACGCTTTCTTT	CASSDSSGGDAFF
TRBJ2-1	TRBV9	-	-	TGTGCCAGCAGCCAGGGGACGAATCAACTCAATGAGCAGTTCTTC	CASSQGTNQLNEQFF
TRBJ2-3	TRBV29-1	-	-	TGCAGCGTTGGTACTACCACAGATACGCAGTATTTT	CSVGTTTDTQYF
TRBJ2-7	TRBV10-1	TRBD2	-	TGCGCCAGCAGCCCTATCCAGACTAGCGGGAGAGCCTCCTACGAGCAGTACTTC	CASSPIQTSGRASYEQYF
TRBJ2-7	TRBV27	-	-	TGTGCCAGCTCCCAGGGCTCCTACGAGCAGTACTTC	CASSQGSYEQYF
TRBJ2-3	TRBV9	-	-	TGTGCCAGCAGCCCCGGGAAAGCCACAGATACGCAGTATTTT	CASSPGKATDTQYF
TRBJ1-5	TRBV2	-	-	TGTGCCAGCAGTTCGGACGGCGGGGGCAATCAGCCCCAGCATTTT	CASSSDGGGNQPQHF
TRBJ2-1	TRBV5-8	TRBD2	-	TGTGCCAGCAGCTCGCTAGCGGCCGCCTCCTACAATGAGCAGTTCTTC	CASSSLAAASYNEQFF
TRBJ1-5	TRBV27	TRBD1	few	TGTGCCAGCAGCCGAGGACAGGGCCATCAGCCCCAGCATTTT	CASSRGQGHQPQHF
TRBJ1-2	TRBV7-9	TRBD1	-	TGTGCCAGCAGCAACTCGGACAGGGGAGTTGGCTACACCTTC	CASSNSDRGVGYTF
TRBJ2-5	TRBV6-5	TRBD1	-	TGTGCCAGCAGTTTGGACAGGGAAGAGACCCAGTACTTC	CASSLDREETQYF
TRBJ2-7	TRBV7-3	TRBD2	-	TGTGCCAGCAGCTTAACGGAAGCGGGAGGGCCCTACGAGCAGTACTTC	CASSLTEAGGPYEQYF
TRBJ2-7	TRBV27	TRBD2	-	TGTGCCAGCAGTTTAGAGACTAGCGGGAGCCCCAGGCACTTC	CASSLETSGSPRHF
TRBJ2-7	TRBV19	-	-	TGTGCCAGTAGTATGGGGAGTCCCCCAACCTACGAGCAGTACTTC	CASSMGSPPTYEQYF
TRBJ2-2	TRBV10-2	TRBD2	-	TGCGCCAGCGAAGCGGGGGTTCCCGGGGAGCTGTTTTTT	CASEAGVPGELFF
TRBJ2-6	TRBV5-5	TRBD1	-	TGTGCCAGCAGCTTACCAGGGGGCGGCTCTGGGGCCAACGTCCTGACTTTC	CASSLPGGGSGANVLTF
TRBJ2-5	TRBV4-2	-	-	TGTGCCAGCAGCCAATCGACGGGATTAGGGGAGACCCAGTACTTC	CASSQSTGLGETQYF
TRBJ1-1	TRBV6-5	-	many	TGTGCCAGCAGTTACCAGGGAGGCGAAGCTTTCTTT	CASSYQGGEAFF
TRBJ2-5	TRBV5-1	-	-	TGCGCCAGCAGCCCCCCCCAAGGGGGGGAGGAGACCCAGTACTTC	CASSPPQGGEETQYF
TRBJ2-7	TRBV5-8	-	-	TGTGCCAGCAGAACGGGGAAATCCTACGAGCAGTACTTC	CASRTGKSYEQYF
TRBJ2-7	TRBV27	-	-	TGTGCCAGCAGTTTATCGTGGCGGACCCCCTACGAGCAGTACTTC	CASSLSWRTPYEQYF
TRBJ2-7	TRBV28	-	once	TGTGCCAGCAGACTTATGACAGGCCCCTACGAGCAGTACTTC	CASRLMTGPYEQYF
TRBJ1-4	TRBV20-1	-	-	TGCAGTGCTGGCCTAAATGAAAAACTGTTTTTT	CSAGLNEKLFF
TRBJ2-2	TRBV5-6	-	-	TGTGCCAGCAGCTTAAACACGAACACCGGGGAGCTGTTTTTT	CASSLNTNTGELFF
TRBJ1-1	TRBV19	TRBD1	-	TGTGCCAGTAGTATCGCCAGGGACAGGGGATTGAACACTGAAGCTTTCTTT	CASSIARDRGLNTEAFF
TRBJ1-1	TRBV5-1	-	-	TGCGCCAGCAGCGCGGGACAACCGAACACTGAAGCTTTCTTT	CASSAGQPNTEAFF